The sequence of this TCR beta chain was determined in a study of identical twins. Study-wide results and limits: The study based its conclusions on cross-sectional statistical analysis and did not follow the same donors.

Unique molecular identifiers were present on the cDNA, which also gained a universal primer site by template switching. TCRdb re-called the 5' RACE reads through MiXCR, storing one row per CDR3 protein. The sample lists 690,000 or so distinct CDR3 sequences; about 9.4% were seen once. This clonotype was detected a few times. Its antigen is not identified. This CDR3 spans 15 amino acids. V was shortened by 1 base and J by 5 bases, with 15 bases between the two germline ends. The sample also formed part of further work on yellow fever vaccine responses in identical twins. From that report: Twins reportedly appeared to share part of their vaccine T cell response while keeping part individual.

The sample comprised PBMCs. This clonotype originated in a woman aged 18-35 years in good health. The chain is built from TRBV12-3 or TRBV12-4 and TRBJ2-7; D unclear. CDR3 sequence: CASSLVGRSDDEQYF. CDR3 in DNA: TGTGCCAGCAGTTTAGTTGGCAGATCAGACGACGAGCAGTACTTC.